This TCR beta chain is drawn from a study of blood T cell repertoires in COVID-19. Looking at the study overall: Whether acute or convalescent, the COVID-19 samples came from the United States, Italy and Spain. From T cells, B-cell-depleted T cells, or PBMCs came the material, which was cDNA or gDNA.

The V gene's germline CDR1 is SGHRS and CDR2 YFSETQ. After removal of 4 bases from V and 7 bases from J, the junction contained 11 bases not matched to a gene. The length of the CDR3 is 15 residues. Per the study methods: The assay estimated nucleated cells by amplifying reference gene primers. Here immunoSEQ multiplex PCR was the method, and the copy in TCRdb shows in-frame clones only, minus some. V, J and clone size were drawn from that table, and D and trimming were deduced from the DNA. The table lists around 320,000 clones, 70% to 90% of them singletons, with roughly 7% in the top ten. The chain joins TRBV5-1 to TRBJ1-5; 7 bases map to TRBD1. The receptor was isolated from a woman under 40 who had recovered from COVID-19. The sequenced sample consisted of peripheral blood. The CDR3 is CASSPTGVNQQPQHF. In nucleotides, the CDR3 is TGCGCCAGCAGCCCCACAGGGGTCAATCAGCAGCCCCAGCATTTT.